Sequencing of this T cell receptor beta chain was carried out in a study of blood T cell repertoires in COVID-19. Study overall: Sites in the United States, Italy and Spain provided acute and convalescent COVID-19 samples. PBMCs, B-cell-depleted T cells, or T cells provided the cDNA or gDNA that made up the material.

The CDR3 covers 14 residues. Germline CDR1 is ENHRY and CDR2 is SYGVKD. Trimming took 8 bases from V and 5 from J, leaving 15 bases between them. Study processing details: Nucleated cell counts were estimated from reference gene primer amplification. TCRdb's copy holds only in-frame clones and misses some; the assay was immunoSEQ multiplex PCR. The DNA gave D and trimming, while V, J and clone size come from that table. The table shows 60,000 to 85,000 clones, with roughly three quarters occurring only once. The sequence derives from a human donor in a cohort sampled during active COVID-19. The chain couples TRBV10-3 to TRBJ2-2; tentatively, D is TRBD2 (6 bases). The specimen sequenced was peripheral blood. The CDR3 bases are TGTGCCATCGGCGGGGTGATGGGGACCGGGGAGCTGTTTTTT. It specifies CAIGGVMGTGELFF.